Below, 3 T cell receptor beta chains from the same sample are listed, as sequenced in a study of Graves' ophthalmopathy and Graves' hyperthyroidism. Amplification from RNA transcripts yielded the TCR beta CDR3 regions. After a first-round RT-PCR with HTBI primers, a second-round multiplex PCR was run. TCRdb re-analysed the multiplex PCR reads in MiXCR, keeping a single row per CDR3 protein. Found here are hundreds of thousands of distinct CDR3 sequences, 22% of them singletons; the top ten hold approximately 7%. The sample was peripheral blood. These receptors all come from a woman between 18 and 30 years old with stable Graves' hyperthyroidism. Some clones in this sample may be carry-over from other donors' samples.

V usage is TRBV6-5 and J usage is TRBJ2-7; 11 bases map to TRBD2. The J call may be incorrect, as the DNA end agrees better with TRBJ2-1. The CDR3 runs to 16 residues. The germline V gene has CDR1 MNHEY and CDR2 SVGAGI. The CDR3 DNA sequence: TGTGCCAGCAGTTACTCGAGACCCGGGACTAGCGGCGAGCAGTTCTTC. This translates into CASSYSRPGTSGEQFF.

This clonotype was recorded many times. Germline is not matched at one junction end, which may reflect a read error. V gene TRBV29-1 combines with J gene TRBJ2-4; 9 positions agree with TRBD2. Germline V gene data show CDR1 as SQVTM and CDR2 as ANQGSEA. This CDR3 region has 15 residues. This chain's CDR3 is CSVAVRGRATNIQYF. The CDR3, as DNA: TGCAGCGTGGCCGTTCGCGGGAGGGCCACAAACATTCAGTACTTC.

The V call is TRBV12-3 or TRBV12-4, the J call TRBJ2-5; D assignment may be TRBD1 or TRBD2 (5 bases each). V gave up 3 bases and J gave up 5 bases, with 13 bases separating them. The CDR3 runs 14 residues. The CDR3 DNA sequence: TGTGCCAGCAGTTTTTCAGGGAGCATGGAGACCCAGTACTTC. It encodes CASSFSGSMETQYF.